This T cell receptor beta chain was captured in a study of blood T cell repertoires in COVID-19 (dated by TCRdb to about 2020). Study-level background: Samples from collaborators originated in the United States, Italy and Spain and spanned both the acute and convalescent phases of COVID-19. Subjects who had been exposed to COVID-19, were actively infected with it, or had recovered from it provided the deeply sampled blood TCRbeta repertoires that made up the dataset. Where available, HLA class I and class II types were taken from metadata supplied by the sample provider and were not determined by assay-based typing. Nearly every sample came with metadata listing a de-identified subject ID, COVID-19 status, age in years and sex. The repertoires were released in a freely available public database meant as a resource for research on the immune response to SARS-CoV-2. The prospective study material was composed of cDNA or gDNA derived from T cells, B-cell-depleted T cells, or PBMCs. Samples were obtained from the ongoing ImmuneRACE study (first 160 participants) and from over 1,000 subjects provided by 6 global collaborators. On the study overall, not on this receptor specifically: How much clinical and demographic metadata was included differed by source and by participant, and the metadata was provided uncurated.

With respect to this clone: Its antigen remains undetermined. Base qualities are not at hand, and no much larger clone is one base apart.

Per the germline V gene, SGHTA is the CDR1 and FQGNSA is the CDR2. From V the trimming removes 9 bases and from J it removes 9 bases, while the gene matches leave 13 bases of the junction unaccounted for. CDR3 length: 14 amino acids, cysteine to phenylalanine. Only the CDR3 part of the read is kept: 42 bases, read in frame from the first base. A second Seattle source provided samples from volunteer blood donors who had recovered from COVID-19. Each collaborating institution followed its own protocols to collect whole blood in K2EDTA tubes. For TCRbeta analysis, collaborator samples were shipped as frozen whole blood, as isolated PBMCs, or as DNA extracted from either sample type. TCRbeta CDR3 regions were amplified from genomic DNA using the immunoSEQ Assay, a bias-controlled multiplex PCR. The original pipeline was this. The number of nucleated cells in each sample was estimated from the amplification of reference gene primers within the assay. To quantify the absolute abundance of each unique TCRbeta CDR3 rearrangement, sequence reads were collapsed and filtered. For each sample, productive Simpson clonality was calculated by taking the square root of Simpson's diversity index across productive rearrangements. Held by TCRdb, this immuneACCESS table contains in-frame sequences only and omits some clones. Under half of the omission traces to an unresolved V gene where checked; the cause of the rest is unknown. V, J and clone size are taken as reported in that table, and D and trimming were inferred from the DNA itself. The sample table holds a few hundred thousand clones, of which 86% were seen once. The ten largest account for around 10% of the sample.

The chain links TRBV7-2 with TRBJ2-1, and TRBD2 aligns with 8 junction nucleotides. The receptor's source is a man in his forties who had recovered from COVID-19. The specimen sequenced was peripheral blood. The CDR3: CASKRGSGMAEQFF. The sequence in DNA is TGTGCCAGTAAACGGGGTAGCGGGATGGCTGAGCAGTTCTTC.